A single sample gave rise to the 25 T cell receptor beta chains below, sequenced in a study of OX40 agonist ivuxolimab in advanced cancers. Measured with immunoSEQ multiplex PCR; TCRdb has only the in-frame clones, and not every one. The sample holds 55,000 to 65,000 clones, approximately 86% seen once. Sequences were derived from CD4+ or CD8+ T cells sorted from blood, sampled in a trial of the OX40 agonist ivuxolimab. The receptors shown here come from an adult with an advanced solid tumor such as melanoma, head and neck, liver or kidney cancer.

The chain links TRBV12-5 to TRBJ1-3; perhaps TRBD1 as D (5 bases). Germline CDR1 and CDR2: LGHNT and FRNRAP. The CDR3 has 15 residues. V dropped 3 bases and J dropped 2 bases, with 11 bases sitting between them. The CDR3 nucleotides read TGTGCTAGTGGTTTTCACCAGGGAACTGGAAACACCATATATTTT. This encodes CASGFHQGTGNTIYF.

The chain joins TRBV5-6 to TRBJ2-7; weak D call: TRBD1 (6 bases). Germline V gene sequence: CDR1 SGHDT, CDR2 YYEEEE. This CDR3 comprises 14 residues. Trimming pared 1 base from V and 6 bases from J, leaving 14 bases between. The CDR3 DNA is TGTGCCAGCAGCTTGTTTGGACAGTGGGTCGAGCAGTACTTC. This sequence encodes CASSLFGQWVEQYF. Supplemented by reference TRBV5-6 and TRBJ2-7, the full variable domain reads DAGVTQSPTHLIKTRGQQVTLRCSPKSGHDTVSWYQQALGQGPQFIFQYYEEEERQRGNFPDRFSGHQFPNYSSELNVNALLLGDSALYLCASSLFGQWVEQYFGPGTRLTVT.

The V and J genes are TRBV19 and TRBJ2-1, with TRBD2 matching 12 bases. The V and J ends lost 6 bases and 6 bases, in that order; junction bases with no gene match: 9. CDR3 length: 16 amino acids. The germline V gene encodes CDR1 LNHDA and CDR2 SQIVND (reference sequence). The CDR3 loop is CASSFRGLAGPNEQFF. The DNA for the CDR3 is TGTGCCAGTAGCTTCCGGGGACTAGCGGGCCCCAATGAGCAGTTCTTC.

The chain couples TRBV10-3 to TRBJ1-4, with 9 bases matching TRBD1. There are 16 residues in the CDR3. Per germline, CDR1 ENHRY and CDR2 SYGVKD. The V gene end was trimmed by 3 bases and the J gene end by 8 bases; junction bases not matched to a gene: 10. The CDR3 is CAISDQRTGVEEKLFF. The CDR3 DNA reads as TGTGCCATCAGTGATCAGAGGACAGGGGTGGAAGAAAAACTGTTTTTT.

This chain links TRBV19 with TRBJ1-2; D unresolved. With 8 bases removed from V and 1 base from J, the gap between germline ends came to 17 bases. Germline V gene sequence: CDR1 LNHDA, CDR2 SQIVND (reference sequence). CDR3 length: 15 residues. CDR3 nucleotide sequence: TGTGCCAGTTGCACTCAGAGCGTTGTTAACTATGGCTACACCTTC. Translated, it gives CASCTQSVVNYGYTF. Filled out from reference TRBV19 and TRBJ1-2, the complete variable domain reads DGGITQSPKYLFRKEGQNVTLSCEQNLNHDAMYWYRQDPGQGLRLIYYSQIVNDFQKGDIAEGYSVSREKKESFPLTVTSAQKNPTAFYLCASCTQSVVNYGYTFGSGTRLTVV.

On this clone itself: The sample carries other DNA sequences with the same CDR3. This sequence joins TRBV2 and TRBJ2-5; possible D gene TRBD1, 6 bases. The CDR3 length is 14 residues. V lost 2 bases to trimming and J lost 0 bases, with 7 bases between them. Germline CDR1 reads SNHLY; CDR2 reads FYNNEI. In nucleotides, the CDR3 is TGTGCCAGCAGTGAAAACAGGGACCAAGAGACCCAGTACTTC. Encoded protein: CASSENRDQETQYF.

This sequence joins TRBV25-1 and TRBJ1-2, with 7 nucleotides matching TRBD1. There are 15 residues in the CDR3. Germline V gene lookup returns CDR1 MGHDK and CDR2 SYGVNS. The V gene end was trimmed by 4 bases and the J gene end by 8 bases; junction bases not matched to a gene: 13. CDR3 in DNA: TGTGCCAGCAGTGGGGATACCAGGGGGGCACGGGGCTACACCTTC. Amino acids: CASSGDTRGARGYTF.

The J gene is TRBJ1-2, the V gene TRBV2, with D possibly matching TRBD1 (5 bases). Between the trimmed V and J ends, which lost 2 bases and 6 bases, there was a span of 13 bases. The CDR3 sequence is 14 residues long. Germline CDR1 and CDR2: SNHLY and FYNNEI. The CDR3 reads CASSEIGTSDGYTF. CDR3 nucleotides: TGTGCCAGCAGTGAAATCGGGACCTCTGATGGCTACACCTTC.

CDR3: CASSQGDSAGYTF. The CDR3 DNA reads as TGTGCCAGCAGCCAAGGGGACAGTGCCGGCTACACCTTC. J is TRBJ1-2 and V is TRBV28; TRBD1 aligns across 7 bases. The germline CDR1 and CDR2 sequences are MDHEN and SYDVKM. This CDR3 region has 13 residues. The ends lost 6 bases at V and 8 bases at J; junction bases unmatched: 9.

For the CDR3, the DNA is TGTGCCACCAGCAGAGGAGGTTTGCTGCAGGGTGTAGGCTCACCCCTCCACTTT. This sequence encodes CATSRGGLLQGVGSPLHF. The rearrangement links TRBV15 to TRBJ1-6, with TRBD1 as a possible D gene (5 bases). This CDR3 spans 18 amino acids. The germline V and J ends were trimmed by 1 base and 10 bases, with 23 bases remaining between them. Germline assignment: CDR1 LNHNV and CDR2 YYDKDF (reference sequence).

The chain has TRBV7-8 and TRBJ1-1; D unresolved. The V gene's germline CDR1 is SGHVS and CDR2 FQNEAQ. V was cut by 1 base and J by 7 bases, with 4 bases left in between. The length of the CDR3 is 11 residues. Here the CDR3 reads CASSLEVEAFF. In DNA, the CDR3 is TGTGCCAGCAGCTTAGAAGTTGAAGCTTTCTTT.

The chain recombines TRBV6-1 with TRBJ1-4; the D gene is possibly TRBD1 (6 bases). Trimming removed 5 bases from V and 8 bases from J, with 12 bases in between. Per germline, CDR1 MNHNS and CDR2 SASEGT. CDR3 size: 13 residues. CDR3 sequence (DNA): TGTGCCAGCAGTCTGACAGGTAGCGAAAAACTGTTTTTT. It yields the protein CASSLTGSEKLFF.

In this sample, this clone turned up once. This chain connects TRBV30 to TRBJ2-2; 10 bases fit TRBD2. The V and J ends lost 4 bases and 3 bases, in that order; junction bases with no gene match: 5. The CDR3 runs to 15 residues. Germline CDR1 GTSNPN, CDR2 SVGIG (reference sequence). CDR3 coding DNA: TGTGCCTGGAACCCTAGCGGGGGAGACACCGGGGAGCTGTTTTTT. This sequence encodes CAWNPSGGDTGELFF.

V is TRBV25-1 and J is TRBJ1-5; no clear D. Trimming cost V 8 bases and J 3 bases, with 17 bases left between them. This CDR3 comprises 15 residues. Germline V gene sequence: CDR1 MGHDK, CDR2 SYGVNS. The CDR3 reads CASAPSGRLNQPQHF. The DNA for the CDR3 is TGTGCCAGCGCCCCCAGCGGGCGGCTCAATCAGCCCCAGCATTTT.

This rearrangement joins TRBV7-2 to TRBJ2-7, with 8 bases that match TRBD1. With V trimmed by 10 bases and J by 1 base, 9 bases remained unmatched. This CDR3 is built from 14 residues. Per the germline V gene, CDR1 is SGHTA and CDR2 is FQGNSA. For the CDR3, the DNA is TGTGCCATCTCGTCCGGGACAGGATCCTACGAGCAGTACTTC. It encodes CAISSGTGSYEQYF. Supplemented by reference TRBV7-2 and TRBJ2-7, the full variable domain reads GAGVSQSPSNKVTEKGKDVELRCDPISGHTALYWYRQSLGQGLEFLIYFQGNSAPDKSGLPSDRFSAERTGGSVSTLTIQRTQQEDSAVYLCAISSGTGSYEQYFGPGTRLTVT.

The chain uses TRBV9 and TRBJ1-5; the D gene is possibly TRBD1 (6 bases). V dropped 5 bases and J dropped 5 bases, with 11 bases sitting between them. This CDR3 contains 13 residues. The V gene's germline CDR1 is SGDLS and CDR2 YYNGEE. The CDR3 DNA reads TGTGCCAGCAGTCGGGACACTGATCAGCCCCAGCATTTT. Translation gives CASSRDTDQPQHF.

V gene TRBV19 combines with J gene TRBJ1-1, with TRBD1 identical over 7 bases. CDR1 and CDR2 from the germline V gene are LNHDA and SQIVND (reference sequence). V was clipped by 5 bases and J by 5 bases; unmatched bases: 11. The CDR3 loop spans 15 amino acids. The CDR3 bases are TGTGCCAGTAGTCCCCCGGGGAGGGGGCAAACTGAAGCTTTCTTT. Residues: CASSPPGRGQTEAFF.

This chain joins TRBV5-8 and TRBJ1-4, with D perhaps TRBD1 (5 bases). The germline gives CDR1 SGHTS, CDR2 YDEGEE. The V end was cut by 3 bases, the J end by 8 bases, with 14 bases between. The CDR3 is 14 amino acids. CDR3 region: CASSWRGTYEKLFF. DNA of the CDR3: TGTGCCAGCAGCTGGAGAGGGACGTACGAAAAACTGTTTTTT.

The chain links TRBV9 to TRBJ1-3; no clear D. This CDR3 comprises 16 residues. The germline V and J ends were trimmed by 0 bases and 2 bases, with 12 bases remaining between them. The germline V gene encodes CDR1 SGDLS and CDR2 YYNGEE. The CDR3 nucleotides are TGTGCCAGCAGCGTAGCTCAAGGCACCGCTGGAAACACCATATATTTT. It codes for CASSVAQGTAGNTIYF.

The rearrangement links TRBV6-6 to TRBJ1-2, with D hard to call. This CDR3 has 14 residues. Germline V CDR1 and CDR2: MNHNY, SVGAGI (reference sequence). V lost 3 bases to trimming and J lost 4 bases, with 12 bases between them. The CDR3 region is CASSYSRTAYGYTF. The DNA of the CDR3 is TGTGCCAGCAGTTATTCCCGGACGGCCTATGGCTACACCTTC.

This clone was observed a single time. The chain joins TRBV5-1 to TRBJ2-3, with 8 bases aligning to TRBD1. The CDR3 runs to 15 residues. Looked up from germline, CDR1 is SGHRS and CDR2 is YFSETQ. The V segment lost 4 bases and the J segment 0 bases; nucleotides outside the gene matches: 4. CDR3 DNA sequence: TGCGCCAGCAGCAACGACAGGGGTAGCACAGATACGCAGTATTTT. Amino acids: CASSNDRGSTDTQYF.

The CDR3 nucleotides read TGTGCCAGCAGTTTGAGTACAGGCATTGGAGGCTACACCTTC. It codes for CASSLSTGIGGYTF. V usage is TRBV6-6 and J usage is TRBJ1-2; tentative D call: TRBD1 (5 bases). Per germline, CDR1 MNHNY and CDR2 SVGAGI (reference sequence). Trimming cost V 4 bases and J 8 bases, with 17 bases left between them. This CDR3 region has 14 residues.

This chain uses TRBV27 with TRBJ2-5; unclear D gene. The CDR3 covers 15 residues. CDR1 MNHEY and CDR2 SMNVEV come from the germline V gene (reference sequence). V was trimmed by 7 bases and J by 5 bases, leaving 20 bases between them. In nucleotides, the CDR3 is TGTGCCAGCAACCGATCCCCCCTCACGAGGGAGACCCAGTACTTC. This codes for CASNRSPLTRETQYF.

V and J are TRBV7-2 and TRBJ2-5; D is ambiguous. Looked up from germline, CDR1 is SGHTA and CDR2 is FQGNSA. This CDR3 comprises 13 residues. V lost 6 bases and J 4 bases, leaving 12 bases between the germline ends. The CDR3 bases are TGTGCCAGCAGTTTGTTCCTAGGAGAGACCCAGTACTTC. Amino acids: CASSLFLGETQYF.

This chain uses TRBV28 with TRBJ1-2; D is unclear. The length of the CDR3 is 13 residues. Germline-derived CDR1 and CDR2 are MDHEN and SYDVKM. Trimming removed 7 bases from V and 2 bases from J, with 11 bases in between. The CDR3 protein is CASTSARNYGYTF. In DNA, the CDR3 is TGTGCCAGCACATCGGCGAGGAACTATGGCTACACCTTC.